One T cell receptor beta chain is described in this entry. What it binds is not known. Treatment here: over 15 received Ad26.COV2.S at low or high dose, single or two shots; about 5 received placebo; per-sample allocation not given. Following the first vaccine or placebo injection, samples were taken on day 63. The source of the sample is a study of Ad26.COV2.S vaccination and SARS-CoV-2 variants. Study results and limitations: Vaccine recipients surpassed placebo recipients in spike-specific TCR breadth.

Here immunoSEQ multiplex PCR was the method, and the copy in TCRdb shows in-frame clones only, minus some. The sample lists roughly 320,000 clones, about 86% occurring once. The V gene's germline CDR1 is SGHRS and CDR2 YFSETQ. With V trimmed by 4 bases and J by 3 bases, 9 bases remained unmatched. The length of the CDR3 is 17 residues. The receptor's source is a person aged 18-60 years who received the Ad26.COV2.S COVID-19 vaccine or a placebo. This sample comprised peripheral blood, obtained in a trial of Ad26.COV2.S vaccine versus placebo. The chain employs TRBV5-1 and TRBJ2-5; TRBD2 aligns across 13 bases. CDR3 loop: CASSRRPLAGGKETQYF. In DNA form, the CDR3 reads TGCGCCAGCAGCCGCCGCCCACTAGCGGGGGGGAAAGAGACCCAGTACTTC.